These T cell receptor beta chains were read from a single sample in a study of T-cell memory formation after mild COVID-19. A single record per CDR3 protein comes from TCRdb applying MiXCR to the 5' RACE reads. The repertoire holds a few hundred thousand distinct CDR3 sequences, with 15% to 20% as singletons. Sequenced input: PBMCs or a T cell subset sorted from them (not recorded which). Every receptor here comes from a young man who had mild COVID-19 (a few samples of this study predate the infection). Cell type and time point are not known. CDR3s include the opening cysteine and the closing phenylalanine or tryptophan. Fields, in order: V gene, J gene, CDR3 protein.

>TRBV4-3|TRBJ2-3
CASSQGVRRGTLTDTQYF
>TRBV7-2|TRBJ2-1
CASSAAGGSYNEQFF
>TRBV6-5|TRBJ2-7
CASSTFYEQYF
>TRBV10-3|TRBJ2-3
CAISGPSGGAEDTQYF
>TRBV5-1|TRBJ1-1
CASSLNSQRGTEAFF
>TRBV12-5|TRBJ2-7
CASGYDGVYEQYF
>TRBV20-1|TRBJ1-1
CSAPQGARSEAFF
>TRBV6-5|TRBJ1-5
CASSTTGGVNQPQHF
>TRBV4-3|TRBJ1-2
CASSQDSGDGYTF
>TRBV12-3/TRBV12-4|TRBJ2-5
CASSLATDRQETQYF
>TRBV4-2|TRBJ2-1
CASSQGDRAAYNEQFF
>TRBV7-9|TRBJ2-7
CASSFPSSYEQYF
>TRBV4-1|TRBJ2-7
CASSQVASPRSYEQYF
>TRBV5-5|TRBJ2-2
CASGHRGPRAGELFF
>TRBV7-8|TRBJ1-1
CASRPRFLRNTEAFF
>TRBV19|TRBJ1-5
CASSAPGHNQPQHF
>TRBV9|TRBJ2-3
CASSVVGGSGTDTQYF
>TRBV9|TRBJ2-7
CASSGRNSYEQYF
>TRBV28|TRBJ1-6
CASSTGLTSPLHF
>TRBV7-8|TRBJ1-1
CASSLARVNTEAFF
>TRBV28|TRBJ1-2
CASSLIPGGYGYTF
>TRBV12-3/TRBV12-4|TRBJ2-2
CASSLGGASTGELFF
>TRBV6-5|TRBJ2-1
CASSLTGTSGGAYNEQFF
>TRBV18|TRBJ2-3
CASSPLSGTFTDTQYF
>TRBV7-2|TRBJ1-1
CASSFRGELNTEAFF
>TRBV12-3/TRBV12-4|TRBJ1-5
CASSSNQGAYRSQPQHF
>TRBV7-2|TRBJ1-2
CASSSTAGGGYTF
>TRBV7-2|TRBJ2-4
CASSLARGGLNIQYF
>TRBV9|TRBJ2-1
CASSVDGVHEQFF